This passage covers 16 T cell receptor beta chains from one sample sequenced in a study of regulatory T cells in long-lasting Graves disease. The TCR beta library used iRepertoire HTBI primers with Arm-PCR amplification of CDR3. A single record per CDR3 protein comes from TCRdb applying MiXCR to the multiplex PCR reads. The table shows 650,000 to 850,000 distinct CDR3 sequences, with about 30% occurring only once. Time point described: persistent/refractory GD, antithyroid drugs over 5 years with positive TRAb. RNA isolated from PBMCs was used to make the TCR library. Sequencing used peripheral blood mononuclear cells (PBMCs), obtained when the disease was refractory, from a patient treated with antithyroid drugs. The receptors derive from a female donor with Graves disease.

The V gene is TRBV7-9, the J gene TRBJ1-2, with D hard to call. This CDR3 contains 11 residues. Trimming left V 5 bases short and J 4 bases short, with 5 bases between. Germline values: CDR1 SEHNR, CDR2 FQNEAQ (reference sequence). The CDR3 spells CASSRAYGYTF. DNA of the CDR3: TGTGCCAGCAGCCGTGCCTATGGCTACACCTTC.

V gene TRBV20-1 combines with J gene TRBJ2-7, with D uncertain. V lost 2 bases and J 4 bases, leaving 12 bases between the germline ends. Looked up from germline, CDR1 is DFQATT and CDR2 is SNEGSKA (reference sequence). The CDR3 runs to 13 residues. CDR3: CSARMGAPYEQYF. The CDR3 DNA is TGCAGTGCTAGAATGGGTGCACCGTACGAGCAGTACTTC.

The CDR3 nucleotides read TGTGCCAGCAGCCAAGCTTCTAGCGGGAGTGGCGGGGAGCTGTTTTTT. This sequence encodes CASSQASSGSGGELFF. The rearrangement uses TRBV3-1 and TRBJ2-2, with 10 bases matching TRBD2. The V gene's germline CDR1 is LGHDT and CDR2 YNNKEL (reference sequence). This CDR3 is built from 16 residues. Trimming took 1 base from V and 7 from J; bases not matched to a gene: 6.

The chain uses TRBV27 and TRBJ1-6; 11 bases are shared with TRBD1. Germline V gives CDR1 MNHEY, CDR2 SMNVEV (reference sequence). The CDR3 is 14 residues long. V was pared by 5 bases and J by 9 bases, with 3 bases of the junction left unmatched. CDR3 DNA: TGTGCCAGCAGTCCGGGACAGGGGGTTTCACCCCTCCACTTT. This translates into CASSPGQGVSPLHF.

V gene TRBV6-1 combines with J gene TRBJ1-2, with D possibly being TRBD1 (5 bases). Germline CDR1 is MNHNS and CDR2 is SASEGT. V lost 0 bases to trimming and J lost 8 bases, with 13 bases between them. CDR3 length: 14 amino acids. The CDR3, as DNA: TGTGCCAGCAGTGAAGCGGGGACCGGTCGGGGCTACACCTTC. It encodes CASSEAGTGRGYTF.

The rearrangement joins TRBV19 to TRBJ1-5; D might be TRBD1 (5 bases). In germline, CDR1 is LNHDA, CDR2 SQIVND (reference sequence). Between the trimmed V and J ends, which lost 1 base and 7 bases, there was a span of 8 bases. This CDR3 is built from 13 residues. Written as DNA, the CDR3 is TGTGCCAGTAGTATAGGTAGGGACCAGCCCCAGCATTTT. This codes for CASSIGRDQPQHF.

This clonotype was recorded a few times. The V gene is TRBV27, the J gene TRBJ1-4, with D unclear. With 2 bases removed from V and 0 bases from J, the gap between germline ends came to 10 bases. The germline V gene has CDR1 MNHEY and CDR2 SMNVEV (reference sequence). The CDR3 has 16 amino acids. CDR3 DNA sequence: TGTGCCAGCAGTTTAACGGTTTCTCCAACTAATGAAAAACTGTTTTTT. Translating it yields CASSLTVSPTNEKLFF.

This rearrangement joins TRBV29-1 to TRBJ2-6; no firm D call. The CDR3 sequence is 13 residues long. Germline V lookup: CDR1 SQVTM, CDR2 ANQGSEA. With 6 bases removed from V and 2 bases from J, the gap between germline ends came to 8 bases. CDR3 nucleotide sequence: TGCAGCGTCCAACCACCTGGGGCCAACGTCCTGACTTTC. Translated, it gives CSVQPPGANVLTF.

The chain combines TRBV19 with TRBJ1-5, with TRBD1 identical over 7 bases. Germline V gene lookup returns CDR1 LNHDA and CDR2 SQIVND (reference sequence). The ends lost 7 bases at V and 2 bases at J; junction bases unmatched: 11. The CDR3 has 16 amino acids. This chain's CDR3 is CASTGDRVSGNQPQHF. CDR3 nucleotides: TGTGCCAGTACCGGCGACAGGGTCAGTGGCAATCAGCCCCAGCATTTT.

V usage is TRBV20-1 and J usage is TRBJ1-1; D is perhaps TRBD1 (5 bases). V lost 7 bases, J lost 1 base, and 10 bases lay in between. This CDR3 comprises 12 residues. From germline, CDR1 is DFQATT and CDR2 SNEGSKA (reference sequence). The CDR3 DNA reads TGCAGTGGTTTCACAGGGAACACTGAAGCTTTCTTT. Translating gives CSGFTGNTEAFF.

The genes are TRBV12-3 or TRBV12-4 and TRBJ2-4; 7 bases line up with TRBD1. The CDR3 totals 16 residues. Trimming at V came to 1 base and at J to 2 bases, leaving 5 bases not matched to a gene. The CDR3 protein is CASSLGGGASKNIQYF. The CDR3 region has the DNA TGTGCCAGCAGTTTAGGAGGGGGCGCATCCAAAAACATTCAGTACTTC.

V is TRBV12-3 or TRBV12-4 and J is TRBJ1-2, with D hard to call. The length of the CDR3 is 13 residues. The V end was cut by 6 bases, the J end by 8 bases, with 16 bases between. For the CDR3, the DNA is TGTGCCAGCAGCATGACTCGGGATGGGGGCTACACCTTC. This encodes CASSMTRDGGYTF.

This clonotype was recorded at least ten times. The V gene is TRBV27, the J gene TRBJ1-1; D possibly corresponds to TRBD1 (6 bases). Germline V gene lookup returns CDR1 MNHEY and CDR2 SMNVEV (reference sequence). The CDR3 spans 14 residues. V was pared by 6 bases and J by 1 base, with 12 bases between. CDR3 sequence: CASRATGRNTEAFF. DNA for the CDR3: TGTGCCAGCAGAGCTACAGGGAGGAACACTGAAGCTTTCTTT.

The chain is built from TRBV20-1 and TRBJ1-2; D is perhaps TRBD1 (6 bases). Trimming removed 2 bases from V and 5 bases from J, with 18 bases in between. CDR1 is DFQATT, CDR2 SNEGSKA, per germline (reference sequence). This CDR3 region has 15 residues. DNA of the CDR3: TGCAGTGCTAGATCTTTGGAGGGACAAGAATATGGCTACACCTTC. Its protein product is CSARSLEGQEYGYTF.

This clonotype was seen more than once but under ten times. This rearrangement joins TRBV7-6 to TRBJ2-7; D ambiguous. The ends were cut back, 7 bases at V and 2 bases at J, with 9 bases in the middle. Germline values: CDR1 SGHVS, CDR2 FNYEAQ. This CDR3 spans 12 amino acids. For the CDR3, the DNA is TGTGCCAGCAACTCAGATCCCTACGAGCAGTACTTC. The encoded protein is CASNSDPYEQYF.

As for this clonotype: Germline is not matched at one junction end, which may reflect a read error. The V and J genes are TRBV3-1 and TRBJ2-7, with 11 bases identical to TRBD2. The germline V gene has CDR1 LGHDT and CDR2 YNNKEL (reference sequence). The CDR3 sequence is 15 residues long. In DNA, the CDR3 is TGTGCCAGCAGCCAACTAGCGGGGGGATCCTACGAGCAGCACTTC. Its protein product is CASSQLAGGSYEQHF.